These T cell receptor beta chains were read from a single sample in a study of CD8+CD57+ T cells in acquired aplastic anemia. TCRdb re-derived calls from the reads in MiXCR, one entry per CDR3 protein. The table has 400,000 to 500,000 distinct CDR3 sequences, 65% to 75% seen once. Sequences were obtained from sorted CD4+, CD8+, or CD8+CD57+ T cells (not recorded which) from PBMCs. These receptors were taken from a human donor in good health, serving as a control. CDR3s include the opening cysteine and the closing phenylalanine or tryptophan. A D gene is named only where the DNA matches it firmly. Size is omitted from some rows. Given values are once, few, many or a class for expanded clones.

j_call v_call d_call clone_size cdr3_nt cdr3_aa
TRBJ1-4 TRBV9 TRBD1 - TGTGCCAGCAGCCGAGGGGGCGCGGAAAATGAAAAACTGTTTTTT CASSRGGAENEKLFF
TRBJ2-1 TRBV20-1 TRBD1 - TGCAGTGCTGGCGGGACAGGGTGGGGCTATGAGCAGTTCTTC CSAGGTGWGYEQFF
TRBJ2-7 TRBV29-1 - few TGCAGTGCTGGATTGCAGGGCGGCTACGAGCAGTACTTC CSAGLQGGYEQYF
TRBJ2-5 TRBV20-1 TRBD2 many TGCAGTGCTAGTGACGGACTAGCGGGGGACCGAGAGACCCAGTACTTC CSASDGLAGDRETQYF
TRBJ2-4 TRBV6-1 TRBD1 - TGTGCCAGCAGTACGACAGGGAAGCGAAACATTCGGTACTTC CASSTTGKRNIRYF
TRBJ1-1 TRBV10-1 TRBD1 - TGCGCCAGCAGTCGGGGTCCTTCCGGGACAGGACATACTGAAGCTTTCTTT CASSRGPSGTGHTEAFF
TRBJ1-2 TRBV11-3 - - TGTGCCAGCAGCTTAGAGGGCAGGGGATATGGCTACACCTTC CASSLEGRGYGYTF
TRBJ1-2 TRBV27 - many TGTGCCAGCAGCCCCCGTGGGGGCGCAAAATCCTATGGCTACACCTTC CASSPRGGAKSYGYTF
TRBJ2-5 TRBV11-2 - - TGTGCCAGCAGCCTGACAGCAGGGACGGGGGACCAGTACTTC CASSLTAGTGDQYF
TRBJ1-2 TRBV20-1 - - TGCAGTGCTAGAGTCACAGCCATCTATGGCTACACCTTC CSARVTAIYGYTF
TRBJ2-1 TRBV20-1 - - TGCAGTGCTAGAGCCCCTCGGGCTGAGCAGTTCTTC CSARAPRAEQFF
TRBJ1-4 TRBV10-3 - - TGTGCCATCAGTGAGTCGAGGGGAACAAATAATGAAAAACTGTTTTTT CAISESRGTNNEKLFF
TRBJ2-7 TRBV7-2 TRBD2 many TGTGCCAGCAGCCTAAAAGGACTAGCGGGGGCCGGGATTGAGCAGTACTTC CASSLKGLAGAGIEQYF
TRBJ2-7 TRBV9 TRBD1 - TGTGCCAGCAGCGGACAGGGGGGTGGCCTGCCGGGGAACTTC CASSGQGGGLPGNF
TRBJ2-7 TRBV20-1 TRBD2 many TGCAGTGCTAAGGCGGGACTAGCGGGGGCCTACGAGCAGTACTTC CSAKAGLAGAYEQYF
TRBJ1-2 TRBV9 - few TGTGCCAGCAGCGCGTCGGGGCTAGTCTACGAGCAGTTC CASSASGLVYEQF
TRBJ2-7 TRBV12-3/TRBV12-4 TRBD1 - TGTGCCAGCAGCTTCTCCTTCTCGGGCAGGGGGCACGAGCAGTACTTC CASSFSFSGRGHEQYF
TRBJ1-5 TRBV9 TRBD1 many TGTGCCAGCAGCGCACAGGGGGTAGGTCAGCCCCAGCATTTT CASSAQGVGQPQHF
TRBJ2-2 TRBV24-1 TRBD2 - TGTGCCACCAGTGACTGGCGGGGGGGGGCCGGGGAGCTGTTTTTT CATSDWRGGAGELFF
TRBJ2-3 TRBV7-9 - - TGTGCCAGCAGCTTAGGCGTGAATGGGCCAGCAAATGAATATTTT CASSLGVNGPANEYF
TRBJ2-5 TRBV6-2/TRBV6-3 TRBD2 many TGTGCCAGCAGGGGACTAGCGGTGATCCAAGAGACCCAGTACTTC CASRGLAVIQETQYF
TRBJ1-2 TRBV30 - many TGTGCCTGGAGTGTACGCGGGGGGGGCTATGGCTACACCTTC CAWSVRGGGYGYTF
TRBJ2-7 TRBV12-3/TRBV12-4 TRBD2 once TGTGCTAGCTGTGTACTAGCGGGCGGCGAGCAGTACTTC CASCVLAGGEQYF
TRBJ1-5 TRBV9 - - TGTGCCAGCAGCTCCCAGGTTAACTATGGCTACACCTATTTT CASSSQVNYGYTYF
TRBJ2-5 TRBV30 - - TGTGCCTGGTCCACTAGCAGGGGCCCCGAGGAGACCCAGTACTTC CAWSTSRGPEETQYF
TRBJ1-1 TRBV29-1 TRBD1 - TGCAGCGTTTATAGGACAGGGGACACTGAAGCTTTCTTT CSVYRTGDTEAFF
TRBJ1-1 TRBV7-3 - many TGTGCCAGCAGCCAACAGGGGAACACTGAAGCTTTCTTT CASSQQGNTEAFF
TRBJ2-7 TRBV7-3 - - TGTGCCAGCACTGGGGGCGAAAGTGGCTACGAGCAGTACTTC CASTGGESGYEQYF
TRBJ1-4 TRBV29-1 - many TGCAGCGTTGACGGATTGGGGGGGCAGGAAAAACTGTTTTTT CSVDGLGGQEKLFF
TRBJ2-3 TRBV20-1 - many TGCAGTGCTAGTGGGGAATTAGGCACCATCGATACGCAGTATTTT CSASGELGTIDTQYF
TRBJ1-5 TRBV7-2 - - TGTGCCAGCAGCCCCGGGTTTGATTCACCCCTCCACTTTTTT CASSPGFDSPLHFF
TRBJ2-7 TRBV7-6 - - TGTGCCAGCAGCTTAGTTGGGGGTAGCAATCAGCCCCAGTTC CASSLVGGSNQPQF
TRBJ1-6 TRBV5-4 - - TGCGCCAGCAGCAGGGGACTAGGTGCTGATCCACCCCTCCACTTT CASSRGLGADPPLHF
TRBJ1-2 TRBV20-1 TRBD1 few TGCAGTGCTAGAGAACGGACAGGGAACTATGGCTACACCTTC CSARERTGNYGYTF
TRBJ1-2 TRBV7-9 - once TGTGCCAGCAGCTCCCCCTTGTATGGCTACACCTTC CASSSPLYGYTF
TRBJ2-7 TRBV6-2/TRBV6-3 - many TGTGCCAGCATCAACCCCGGGACAACTTTTCCCTCCTACGAGCAGTACTTC CASINPGTTFPSYEQYF
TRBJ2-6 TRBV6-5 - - TGTGCCAGCAGGGGTCCGCACTCTGGGGCCAACGTCCTGACTTTC CASRGPHSGANVLTF
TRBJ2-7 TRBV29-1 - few TGCAGCGCCGCTAGCGTCAGCATGGGCGAGCAGTACTTC CSAASVSMGEQYF
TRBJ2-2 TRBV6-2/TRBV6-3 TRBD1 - TGTGCCAGCAGGAGGACAGGGGGCGGCTGGTACGGGGAGCTGTTTTTT CASRRTGGGWYGELFF
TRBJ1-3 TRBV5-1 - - TGCGCCAGCAGCTTGGGGACCCGGGGATCTGGAAACACCATATATTTT CASSLGTRGSGNTIYF
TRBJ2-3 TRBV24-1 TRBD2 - TGTGCCACCAGTGATCCTAGCGGGAGTAGCACAGATACGCAGTATTTT CATSDPSGSSTDTQYF
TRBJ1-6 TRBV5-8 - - TGCGCCAGCAGCTCATTTACGGGGGCCCTCCACTTT CASSSFTGALHF
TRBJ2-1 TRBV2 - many TGTGCCAGTACAAGGGCCTCCTCCTACAATGAGCAGTTCTTC CASTRASSYNEQFF
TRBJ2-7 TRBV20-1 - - TGCAGTGCAGAACCGGGGCGGGGTCCAGAGCAGTACTTC CSAEPGRGPEQYF
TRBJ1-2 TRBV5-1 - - TGTGCCAGCAGCTTGACGCAAGGACCGAGTGGCTGCACCTTC CASSLTQGPSGCTF
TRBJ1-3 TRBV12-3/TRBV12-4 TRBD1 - TGTGCCAGCAGTCGAAGGACAGGGTCATCTGGAAACACCATATATTTT CASSRRTGSSGNTIYF
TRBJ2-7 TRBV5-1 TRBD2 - TGCGCCAGCAGCTCCACTAGCGCGGGAAACGAGCAGTACTTC CASSSTSAGNEQYF
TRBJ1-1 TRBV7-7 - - TGTGCCAGCAGCCAGTTCAGGGAGGAAAATCTGTCTTTTTTT CASSQFREENLSFF
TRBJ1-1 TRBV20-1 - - TGCAGTGCTAGTGACGACACTAACGCTGACGAAGCTTTCTTT CSASDDTNADEAFF
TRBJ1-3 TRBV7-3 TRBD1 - TGTGCCAGCAGCTTATACGCGCAGGGGGCGACTGGAAACACCATATATTTT CASSLYAQGATGNTIYF
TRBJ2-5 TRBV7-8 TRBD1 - TGTGCCAGCAGCTTGGGACAGGGGGCGCCCCGGGAGGCCCAGTACTTC CASSLGQGAPREAQYF
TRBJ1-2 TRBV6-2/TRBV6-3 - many TGTGCCAGCAGTTTGATGGGTTCCACGGGCTATGGCTACACCTTC CASSLMGSTGYGYTF
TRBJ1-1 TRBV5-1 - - TGCGCCAGCACCATAGATATGTCTGAACCTTTCTTT CASTIDMSEPFF
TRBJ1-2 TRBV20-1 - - TGCTTACCCGGGACAAGGAACTATGGCTACACCTTC CLPGTRNYGYTF
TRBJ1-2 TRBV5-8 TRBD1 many TGTGCCAGCAGCTTCGCCGGGACAGGGGTCGGCTACACCTTC CASSFAGTGVGYTF
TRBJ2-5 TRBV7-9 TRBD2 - TGTGCCAGCAGCTTACGACTAGCGTGGAAGAGACCCATGGAGACCCAGTACTTC CASSLRLAWKRPMETQYF
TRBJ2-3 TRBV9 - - TGTGCCAGCAGCGTCGGACACGGCCGAACAACTACGCAGTATTTT CASSVGHGRTTTQYF
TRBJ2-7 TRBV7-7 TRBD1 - TGTGCCAGCAGCCCGGAGCAGGGGGCGACCGCGCAGTACTTC CASSPEQGATAQYF
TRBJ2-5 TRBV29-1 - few TGCAGCGTTGATAAGATCCAAGAGACCCAGTACTTC CSVDKIQETQYF